A selection of T cell receptor beta chains follows, all from one sample in a study of monozygotic twins with inflammatory bowel disease. TCRdb derives one entry per CDR3 protein from the 5' RACE reads, leaving out DNA. Its table lists approximately 300,000 distinct CDR3 sequences. The specimen was blood. Receptors were obtained from a human donor with ulcerative colitis or Crohn's disease, or a healthy co-twin of an affected twin (not recorded which). Both conserved end residues are part of each CDR3.

CDR3	V	J
CSARIEDYGYTF	TRBV20-1	TRBJ1-2
CASSYWGKQETQYF	TRBV6-5	TRBJ2-5
CAIQTRRSDTQYF	TRBV6-6	TRBJ2-3
CASSYRRGLKLNTEAFF	TRBV6-5	TRBJ1-1
CASSYSFSGTDTQYF	TRBV6-5	TRBJ2-3
CSGRWSNTGELFF	TRBV29-1	TRBJ2-2
CASSQDWGTDTQYF	TRBV4-3	TRBJ2-3
CASSMVGELFF	TRBV13	TRBJ2-2
CASSSPTPTYEQYF	TRBV6-1	TRBJ2-7
CASSQGHSNTEAFF	TRBV3-1	TRBJ1-1
CASSFWTLAGGPGELLF	TRBV28	TRBJ2-2
CATRGEVTQYF	TRBV15	TRBJ2-3
CASSLAGTGRANVLTF	TRBV12-3/TRBV12-4	TRBJ2-6
CASSFGPPFYEQYF	TRBV3-1	TRBJ2-7
CASSFGGLGTEAFF	TRBV12-3/TRBV12-4	TRBJ1-1
CASSKEPGTGSDTEAFF	TRBV21-1	TRBJ1-1
CSARDDRDNSPLHF	TRBV20-1	TRBJ1-6
CASSLQTVRETQYF	TRBV12-3/TRBV12-4	TRBJ2-5
CASSYSFGGNSWTNEKLFF	TRBV6-5	TRBJ1-4
CSTGLAGSTDTQYF	TRBV20-1	TRBJ2-3
CASSTDKGRTEAFF	TRBV7-8	TRBJ1-1
CSVEFPEKTEAFF	TRBV29-1	TRBJ1-1
CASSLIVTSGRGGTDTQYF	TRBV12-3/TRBV12-4	TRBJ2-3
CSANSKSSYEQYF	TRBV20-1	TRBJ2-7
CASKWSNNEQFF	TRBV19	TRBJ2-1
CASSQRGSNQPQHF	TRBV3-1	TRBJ1-5
CASSLEDRGLSSYEQYF	TRBV27	TRBJ2-7
CASSAPGTGSGPQHF	TRBV7-8	TRBJ1-5
CASSRLAGGEYEQYF	TRBV6-4	TRBJ2-7
CASSRAKMSHEQFF	TRBV27	TRBJ2-1
CASSSRKGLGGLAGVIGELFF	TRBV7-2	TRBJ2-2
CSADGQIQETQYF	TRBV29-1	TRBJ2-5
CATLLTGVGNIQYF	TRBV28	TRBJ2-4
CASSTTGVNEQYF	TRBV19	TRBJ2-7
CASSLVLQGNEQFF	TRBV7-2	TRBJ2-1
CASSPLSRTNTGELFF	TRBV27	TRBJ2-2
CACSLGRRNYGYTF	TRBV12-3/TRBV12-4	TRBJ1-2
CSAEGTSGTYNEQFF	TRBV20-1	TRBJ2-1
CASSLVGREGRGLNQPQHF	TRBV11-1	TRBJ1-5
CASKGFQNSPLHF	TRBV14	TRBJ1-6
CASRGAGSGNTIYF	TRBV19	TRBJ1-3
CASSIVGAKNMQYF	TRBV19	TRBJ2-4
CASSQEGPGHSGNTIYF	TRBV4-3	TRBJ1-3
CASSWGQETYEQYF	TRBV6-6	TRBJ2-7
CASSITLARASSYNEQFF	TRBV14	TRBJ2-1
CSVGQGQGLAPQHF	TRBV29-1	TRBJ1-5
CASSSGQGAQETQYF	TRBV18	TRBJ2-5
CASSPGNYNSPLHF	TRBV18	TRBJ1-6
CASSLSRVDYTF	TRBV5-1	TRBJ1-2
CASSKAGGYEQYF	TRBV5-5	TRBJ2-7
CASSSSNYGYTF	TRBV28	TRBJ1-2
CASSSEGPGVQETQYF	TRBV27	TRBJ2-5
CASSLTSGNEQFF	TRBV12-3/TRBV12-4	TRBJ2-1
CASTPLVADTQYF	TRBV5-1	TRBJ2-3